The 3 T cell receptor beta chains in this list originate from one sample, sequenced in a study of CD8+CD57+ T cells in acquired aplastic anemia. Genomic DNA acted as the template from which TCR beta VDJ combination and CDR3 sequence profiling were carried out. TCRdb itself ran the reads through MiXCR, one entry per CDR3 protein. The table shows roughly 80,000 distinct CDR3 sequences, with about three quarters occurring only once. Before being chosen for sequencing, patients had shown CD8+CD57+ cell expansion by flow cytometry. The sequenced material came from sorted CD4+, CD8+, or CD8+CD57+ T cells (not recorded which) from PBMCs. The receptors derive from a human donor with aplastic anemia.

For the CDR3, the DNA is TGCAGCGTCCAGGGGGCGCGGGGGACTGAAGCTTTCTTT. Amino acids: CSVQGARGTEAFF. The chain couples TRBV29-1 to TRBJ1-1, with 8 bases fitting TRBD1. Germline V lookup: CDR1 SQVTM, CDR2 ANQGSEA. This CDR3 region has 13 residues. J lost 5 bases, V lost 6 bases, and 8 bases had no gene match.

This clonotype was recorded a few times. The chain employs TRBV15 and TRBJ1-1; the D is unclear. This CDR3 comprises 15 residues. Germline CDR1 and CDR2: LNHNV and YYDKDF (reference sequence). Trimming took 4 bases from V and 7 from J, leaving 19 bases between them. CDR3 region: CATSIEEGSRDEAFF. For the CDR3, the DNA is TGTGCCACCAGCATTGAAGAAGGGTCGAGGGATGAAGCTTTCTTT.

This chain uses TRBV19 with TRBJ1-2; D may be TRBD1 (5 bases). In germline, CDR1 is LNHDA, CDR2 SQIVND (reference sequence). V was shortened by 6 bases and J by 2 bases, with 10 bases between the two germline ends. CDR3 length equals 13 residues. Here the CDR3 DNA reads TGTGCCAGTAGCGAAGACAGAAACTATGGCTACACCTTC. Protein: CASSEDRNYGYTF. Supplemented by reference TRBV19 and TRBJ1-2, the full variable domain reads DGGITQSPKYLFRKEGQNVTLSCEQNLNHDAMYWYRQDPGQGLRLIYYSQIVNDFQKGDIAEGYSVSREKKESFPLTVTSAQKNPTAFYLCASSEDRNYGYTFGSGTRLTVV.